This T cell receptor beta chain was obtained from a study of CD8 T cells in ankylosing spondylitis. Deletions cut 7 bases from V and 1 base from J, with 11 bases between. The length of the CDR3 is 13 residues. Germline loops: CDR1 DFQATT, CDR2 SNEGSKA (reference sequence). Findings and caveats of the study: Within matched ankylosing spondylitis synovial fluid, disease-linked clones were reportedly significantly enriched. Some of the motif variants had earlier been found in reactive arthritis patients' fluid and blood.

This clonotype was seen at least ten times. Its antigen is undetermined. TCRdb used MiXCR to reprocess the 5' RACE reads, holding one entry per CDR3 protein. This repertoire shows 150,000 to 200,000 distinct CDR3 sequences, 18% found once; its top ten account for roughly 4%. The source material was blood, either unsorted or a sorted T cell fraction (not recorded which). V gene TRBV20-1 combines with J gene TRBJ1-5; no clear D gene. This TCR was recovered from a male donor aged 10-30 years with ankylosing spondylitis or in good health (not recorded which). The CDR3 sequence: CSVPGLSNQPQHF. The CDR3 DNA is TGCAGTGTACCCGGACTAAGCAATCAGCCCCAGCATTTT.